The sequence of this T cell receptor beta chain was determined in a study of blood T cell repertoires in COVID-19. Overall study: Sites across the United States, Italy and Spain contributed samples from acute and convalescent COVID-19. The analysed material was cDNA or gDNA that came from T cells, B-cell-depleted T cells, or PBMCs.

Original data processing: Scientists estimated how many nucleated cells there were by amplifying reference gene primers. Repertoires were generated with immunoSEQ multiplex PCR, while TCRdb's copy carries only in-frame clones and drops some. Clone size and the V and J calls come from that table; the DNA yielded D and trimming. The table shows hundreds of thousands of clones, with 85% occurring only once. V lost 5 bases to trimming and J lost 6 bases; unmatched junction nucleotides: 7. This CDR3 contains 15 residues. Germline CDR1 PRHDT, CDR2 FYEKMQ (reference sequence). The gene calls are TRBV13 and TRBJ2-2; 9 bases agree with TRBD1. This receptor was identified in a woman aged 18-30 years with acute or convalescent COVID-19. Sequencing was carried out using peripheral blood. In DNA form, the CDR3 reads TGTGCCAGCAGCCCAGGACAGGGGCTAGCCGGGGAGCTGTTTTTT. Translated, it gives CASSPGQGLAGELFF.